This T cell receptor (beta chain) was identified in a study of monozygotic twins with inflammatory bowel disease. Of note for this clonotype: Its antigen is still unknown.

This CDR3 spans 14 amino acids. The germline CDR1 and CDR2 sequences are SQVTM and ANQGSEA. General observations from the study: Repertoire likeness was no different across concordant and discordant twins, perhaps owing to restricted power.

The UMIs carried a 6-nucleotide sample barcode, and they were added by template switching. TCRdb re-analyzed the 5' RACE reads; it lists each CDR3 protein once, without DNA. The table for this sample gives around 450,000 distinct CDR3 sequences. Someone took an approximately 2.4 ml blood sample from each of the donors. The chain recombines TRBV29-1 with TRBJ2-1. Sequencing was carried out using blood. This clonotype originated in a human donor with ulcerative colitis or Crohn's disease, or a healthy co-twin of an affected twin (not recorded which). This CDR3 reads CSSKKAGKDNEQFF.